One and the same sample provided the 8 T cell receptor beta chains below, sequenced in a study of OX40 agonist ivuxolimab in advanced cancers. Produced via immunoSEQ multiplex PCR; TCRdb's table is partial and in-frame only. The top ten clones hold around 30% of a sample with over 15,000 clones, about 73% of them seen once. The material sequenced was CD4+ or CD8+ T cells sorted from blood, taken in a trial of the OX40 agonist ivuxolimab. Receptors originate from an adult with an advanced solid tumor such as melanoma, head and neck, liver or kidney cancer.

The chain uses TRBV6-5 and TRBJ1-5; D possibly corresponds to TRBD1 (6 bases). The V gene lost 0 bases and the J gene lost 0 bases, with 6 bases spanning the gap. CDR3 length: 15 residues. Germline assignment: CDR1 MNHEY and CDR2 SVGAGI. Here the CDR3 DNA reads TGTGCCAGCAGTTACTCGGACAGTAGCAATCAGCCCCAGCATTTT. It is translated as CASSYSDSSNQPQHF.

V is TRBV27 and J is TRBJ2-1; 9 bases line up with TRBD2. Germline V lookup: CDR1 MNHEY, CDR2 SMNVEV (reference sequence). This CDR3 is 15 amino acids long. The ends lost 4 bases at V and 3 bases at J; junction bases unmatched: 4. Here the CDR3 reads CASSWAGGSYNEQFF. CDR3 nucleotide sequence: TGTGCCAGCAGTTGGGCGGGGGGGAGCTACAATGAGCAGTTCTTC.

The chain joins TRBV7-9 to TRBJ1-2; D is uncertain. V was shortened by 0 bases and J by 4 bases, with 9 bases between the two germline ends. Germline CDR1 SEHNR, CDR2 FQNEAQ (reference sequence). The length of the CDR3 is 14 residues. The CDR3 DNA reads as TGTGCCAGCAGCTTAGCACAGCCACTCTATGGCTACACCTTC. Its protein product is CASSLAQPLYGYTF.

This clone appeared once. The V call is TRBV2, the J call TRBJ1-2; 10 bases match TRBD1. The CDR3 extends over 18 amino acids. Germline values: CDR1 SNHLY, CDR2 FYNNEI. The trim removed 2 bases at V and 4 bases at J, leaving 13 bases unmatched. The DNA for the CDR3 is TGTGCCAGCAGTGAATATCCTGAGTCGGACAGGGGGGCCTATGGCTACACCTTC. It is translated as CASSEYPESDRGAYGYTF.

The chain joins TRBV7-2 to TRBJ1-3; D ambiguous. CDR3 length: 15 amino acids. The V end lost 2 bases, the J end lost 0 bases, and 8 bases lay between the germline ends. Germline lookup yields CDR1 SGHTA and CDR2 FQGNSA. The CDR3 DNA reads TGTGCCAGCAGCTTATTCCGGACCTCTGGAAACACCATATATTTT. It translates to CASSLFRTSGNTIYF.

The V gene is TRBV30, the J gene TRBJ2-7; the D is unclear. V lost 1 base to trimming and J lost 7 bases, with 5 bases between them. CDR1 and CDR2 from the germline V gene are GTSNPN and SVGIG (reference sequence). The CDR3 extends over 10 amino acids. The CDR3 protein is CAWSGPEQYF. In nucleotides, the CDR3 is TGTGCCTGGAGTGGCCCAGAGCAGTACTTC.

The DNA for the CDR3 is TGTGCCAGCAGCGAAGCCGGGACAGGGGCCTACGAGCAGTACTTC. It codes for CASSEAGTGAYEQYF. This chain links TRBV11-3 with TRBJ2-7, with 10 bases lining up with TRBD1. The germline gives CDR1 SGHNT, CDR2 YENEEA. This CDR3 has 15 amino acids. The trim removed 5 bases at V and 2 bases at J, leaving 6 bases unmatched.

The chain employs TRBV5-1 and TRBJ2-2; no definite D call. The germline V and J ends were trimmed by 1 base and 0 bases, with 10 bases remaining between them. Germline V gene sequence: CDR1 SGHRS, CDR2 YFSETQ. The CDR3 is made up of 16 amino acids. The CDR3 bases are TGCGCCAGCAGCTTGAGGCTAGTGGCGAACACCGGGGAGCTGTTTTTT. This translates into CASSLRLVANTGELFF.